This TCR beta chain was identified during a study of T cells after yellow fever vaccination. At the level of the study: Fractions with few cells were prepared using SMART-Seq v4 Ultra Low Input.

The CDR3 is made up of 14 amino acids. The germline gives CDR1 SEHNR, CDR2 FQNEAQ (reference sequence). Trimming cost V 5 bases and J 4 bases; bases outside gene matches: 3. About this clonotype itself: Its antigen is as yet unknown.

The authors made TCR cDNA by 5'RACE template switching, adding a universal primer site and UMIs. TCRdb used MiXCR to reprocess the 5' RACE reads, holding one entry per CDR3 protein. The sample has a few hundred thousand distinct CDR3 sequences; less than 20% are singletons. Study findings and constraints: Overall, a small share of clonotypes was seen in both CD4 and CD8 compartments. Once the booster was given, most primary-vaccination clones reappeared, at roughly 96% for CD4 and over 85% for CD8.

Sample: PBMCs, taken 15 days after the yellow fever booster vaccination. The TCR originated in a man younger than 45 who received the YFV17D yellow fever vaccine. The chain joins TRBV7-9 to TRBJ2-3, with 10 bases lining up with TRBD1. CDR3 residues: CASSIGQGADTQYF. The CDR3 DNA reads TGTGCCAGCAGCATAGGACAGGGGGCAGATACGCAGTATTTT.